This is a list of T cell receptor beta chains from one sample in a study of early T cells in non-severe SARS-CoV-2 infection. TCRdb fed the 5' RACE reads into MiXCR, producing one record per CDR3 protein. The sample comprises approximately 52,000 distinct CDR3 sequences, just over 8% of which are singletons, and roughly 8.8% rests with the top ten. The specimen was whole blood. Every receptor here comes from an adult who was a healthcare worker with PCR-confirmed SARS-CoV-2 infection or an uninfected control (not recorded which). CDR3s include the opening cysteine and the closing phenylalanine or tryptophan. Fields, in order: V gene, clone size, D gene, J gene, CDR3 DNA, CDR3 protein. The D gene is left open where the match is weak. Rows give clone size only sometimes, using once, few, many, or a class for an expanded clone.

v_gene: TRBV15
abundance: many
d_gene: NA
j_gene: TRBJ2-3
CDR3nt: TGTGCCACCAGCGCAGGCAACCTACGGGCCCCACACCCCTTT
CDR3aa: CATSAGNLRAPHPF

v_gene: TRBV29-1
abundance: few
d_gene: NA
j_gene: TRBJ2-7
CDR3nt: TGCAGCGCGAGGGTAGGGGACGAGCAGTACTTC
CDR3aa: CSARVGDEQYF

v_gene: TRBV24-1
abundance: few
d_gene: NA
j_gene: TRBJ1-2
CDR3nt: TGTGCCACCAGTTCCTCCGATGGCTACACCTTC
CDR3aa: CATSSSDGYTF

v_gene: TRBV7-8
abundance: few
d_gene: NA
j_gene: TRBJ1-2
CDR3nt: TGTGCCAGTGACGCGGGGGATTCGTTGGGCTACACCTTC
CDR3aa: CASDAGDSLGYTF

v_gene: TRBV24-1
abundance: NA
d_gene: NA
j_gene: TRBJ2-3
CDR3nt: TGTGCCACCAGTGATTTTTTGGGCCGATACACAGATACGCAGTATTTT
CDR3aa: CATSDFLGRYTDTQYF

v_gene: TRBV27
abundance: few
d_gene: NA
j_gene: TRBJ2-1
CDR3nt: TGTGCCAGCAGCCGCCCGGGCGATGAGCAGTTCTTC
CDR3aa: CASSRPGDEQFF

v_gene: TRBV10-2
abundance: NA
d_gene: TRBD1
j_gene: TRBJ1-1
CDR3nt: TGCGCCAGCGGACCGGGACAGGGGCTAAAGAACACTGAAGCTTTCTTT
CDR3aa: CASGPGQGLKNTEAFF

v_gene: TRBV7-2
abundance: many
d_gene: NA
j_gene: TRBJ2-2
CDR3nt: TGTGCCAGCAGCTTAAGGCCTATCACCGGGGAGCTGTTTTTT
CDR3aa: CASSLRPITGELFF

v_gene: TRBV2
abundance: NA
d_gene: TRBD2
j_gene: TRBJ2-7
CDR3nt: TGTGCCAGCAGTGACCGACTAGCGGGGATTCTTACGAAGCAGTACTTC
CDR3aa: CASSDRLAGILTKQYF

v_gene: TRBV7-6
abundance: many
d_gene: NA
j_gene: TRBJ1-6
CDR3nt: TGTGCCAGCAGCTCGTCTGTCGGGGGTGATTCACCCCTCCACTTT
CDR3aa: CASSSSVGGDSPLHF

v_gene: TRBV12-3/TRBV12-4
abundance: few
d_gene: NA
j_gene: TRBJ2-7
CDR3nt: TGTGCCAGCAGTTTAAACCTCATTCTCTCCGAGCAGTACTTC
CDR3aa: CASSLNLILSEQYF

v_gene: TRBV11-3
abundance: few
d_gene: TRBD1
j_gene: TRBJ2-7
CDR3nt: TGTGCCAGCAGCTTAGCGGGACAGTGGGGATCCAACGAGCAGTACTTC
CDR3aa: CASSLAGQWGSNEQYF

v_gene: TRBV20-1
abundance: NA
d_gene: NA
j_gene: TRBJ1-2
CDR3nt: TGCAGTGCACCTGCTTGGACAGTTAACTATGGCTACACCTTC
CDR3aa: CSAPAWTVNYGYTF

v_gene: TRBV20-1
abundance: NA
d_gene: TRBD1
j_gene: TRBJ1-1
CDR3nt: TGCAGTGCTAGAACAGGGGGGACTGAAGCTTTCTTT
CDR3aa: CSARTGGTEAFF

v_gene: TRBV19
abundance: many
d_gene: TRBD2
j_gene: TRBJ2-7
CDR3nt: TGTGCCAGTAGTATTGGACTAGTCATCTACGAGCAGTACTTC
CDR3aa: CASSIGLVIYEQYF

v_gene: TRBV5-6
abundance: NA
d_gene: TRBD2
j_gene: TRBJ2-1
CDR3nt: TGTGCCAGCAGCGCGAGGCCTAGCGGGACTTTGAATGAGCAGTTCTTC
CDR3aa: CASSARPSGTLNEQFF

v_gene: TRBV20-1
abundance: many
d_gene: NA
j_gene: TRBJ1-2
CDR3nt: TGCAGTGCCCCGGTTCCCCATGGCTACACCTTC
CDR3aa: CSAPVPHGYTF

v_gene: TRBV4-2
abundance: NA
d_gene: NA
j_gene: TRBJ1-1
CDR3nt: TGTGCCAGCAGCCCTCTCGGGGCCACTGAAGCTTTCTTT
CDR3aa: CASSPLGATEAFF

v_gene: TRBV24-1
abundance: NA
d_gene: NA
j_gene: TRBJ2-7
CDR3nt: TGTGCCACCAGTGACCCTAGGACGAGAACCTACGAGCAGTACTTC
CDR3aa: CATSDPRTRTYEQYF

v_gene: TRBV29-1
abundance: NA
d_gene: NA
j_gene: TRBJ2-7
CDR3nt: TGCAGCGGTCAGGACGGCCGATCCTACGAGCAGTACTTC
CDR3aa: CSGQDGRSYEQYF

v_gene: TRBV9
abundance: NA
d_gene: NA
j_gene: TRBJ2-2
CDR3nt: TGTGCCAGCAGCACACAGGGTCCCGGGGAGCTGTTTTTT
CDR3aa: CASSTQGPGELFF

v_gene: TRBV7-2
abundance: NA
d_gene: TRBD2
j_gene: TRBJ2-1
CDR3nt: TGTGCCAGCAGCCCCCCGGGCGGCGGGAGAAGGAGTAATGAGCAGTTCTTC
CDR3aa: CASSPPGGGRRSNEQFF

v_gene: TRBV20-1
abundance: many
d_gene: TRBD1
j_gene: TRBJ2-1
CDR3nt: TGCAGTGCTAGGAGTGGTGGGACAGGGACCAATGAGCAGTTCTTC
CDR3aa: CSARSGGTGTNEQFF

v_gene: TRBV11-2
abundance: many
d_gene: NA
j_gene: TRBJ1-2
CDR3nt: TGTGCCAGCAGCCGCGGGGGGGGATCGTCTAACTATGGCTACACCTTC
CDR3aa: CASSRGGGSSNYGYTF

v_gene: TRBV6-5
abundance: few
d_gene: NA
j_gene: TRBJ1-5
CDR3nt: TGTGCCAGCAGTTACGCCCAAAGTCAGCCCCAGCATTTT
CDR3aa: CASSYAQSQPQHF

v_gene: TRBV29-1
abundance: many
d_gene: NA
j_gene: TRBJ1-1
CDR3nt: TGCAGCGTTGAAGAAGTAGAAGACCCTTACGTGAACACTGAAGCTTTCTTT
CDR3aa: CSVEEVEDPYVNTEAFF

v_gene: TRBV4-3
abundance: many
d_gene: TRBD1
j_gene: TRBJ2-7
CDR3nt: TGCGCCAGCAGCCAATCTACGGGACAGGTACTCACCTACGAGCAGTACTTC
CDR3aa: CASSQSTGQVLTYEQYF

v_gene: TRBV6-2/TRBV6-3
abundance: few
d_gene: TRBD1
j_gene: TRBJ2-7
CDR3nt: TGTGCCAGCAGCGAGACAGGGGGCCCCTACGAGCAGTACTTC
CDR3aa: CASSETGGPYEQYF

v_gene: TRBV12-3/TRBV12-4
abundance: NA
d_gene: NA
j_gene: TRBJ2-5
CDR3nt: TGTGCCAGCAGTTTTATTTGGGCTATCGAGACCCAGTACTTC
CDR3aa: CASSFIWAIETQYF

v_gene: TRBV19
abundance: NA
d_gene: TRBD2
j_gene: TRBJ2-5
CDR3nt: TGTGCCAGTAGCGGGGGGGGCCAAGAGACCCAGTACTTC
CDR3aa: CASSGGGQETQYF

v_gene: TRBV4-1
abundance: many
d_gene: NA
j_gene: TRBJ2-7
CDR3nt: TGCGCCAGCAGCCATTCAACAGGCAAATTCTACGAGCAGTACTTC
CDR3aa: CASSHSTGKFYEQYF

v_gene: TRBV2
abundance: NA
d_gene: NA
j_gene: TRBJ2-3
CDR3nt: TGTGCCAGCAGTCCCAGAGGGTTGACAGATACGCAGTATTTT
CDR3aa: CASSPRGLTDTQYF

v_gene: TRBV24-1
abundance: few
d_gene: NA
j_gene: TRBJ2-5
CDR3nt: TGTGCCACCAGTGACCCGGACAGCGAGACCCAGTACTTC
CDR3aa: CATSDPDSETQYF

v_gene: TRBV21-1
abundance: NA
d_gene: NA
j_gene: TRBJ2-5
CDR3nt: TGTGCCAGCAGCCGAGGGGGACAGACAAGAGAGACCCAGTACTTC
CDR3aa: CASSRGGQTRETQYF

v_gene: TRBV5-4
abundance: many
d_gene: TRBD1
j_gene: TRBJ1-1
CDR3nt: TGTGCCAGCAGGCGGGACAGGGGAAGCACTGAAGCTTTCTTT
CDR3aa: CASRRDRGSTEAFF

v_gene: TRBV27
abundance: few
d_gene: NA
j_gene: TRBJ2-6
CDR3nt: TGTGCCAGCAGATCGGGGACCTCTGGGGCCAACGTCCTGACTTTC
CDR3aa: CASRSGTSGANVLTF

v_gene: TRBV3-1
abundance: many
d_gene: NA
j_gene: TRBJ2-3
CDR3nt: TGTGCCAGCAGCCAAGGTGTCCCAGGGACAGATACGCAGTATTTT
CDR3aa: CASSQGVPGTDTQYF

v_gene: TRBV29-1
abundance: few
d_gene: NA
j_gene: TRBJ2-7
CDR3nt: TGCAGCGTTGTGAAGGGAACTTACGAGCAGTACTTC
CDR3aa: CSVVKGTYEQYF

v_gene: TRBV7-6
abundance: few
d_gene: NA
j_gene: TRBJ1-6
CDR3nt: TGTGCCAGCAGCTTAGTGGCAGACGGGGGCGCGGGTAATTCACCCCTCCACTTT
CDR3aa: CASSLVADGGAGNSPLHF

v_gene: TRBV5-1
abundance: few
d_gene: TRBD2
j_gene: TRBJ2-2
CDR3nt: TGCGCCAGCAGCTATGGGACTAGCGGGAAGACCGGGGAGCTGTTTTTT
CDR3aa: CASSYGTSGKTGELFF

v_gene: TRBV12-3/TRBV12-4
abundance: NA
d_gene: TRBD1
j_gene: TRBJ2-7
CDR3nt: TGTGCCAGCAGTTTAGGGACAGGGGTCCACGAGCAGTACTTC
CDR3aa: CASSLGTGVHEQYF

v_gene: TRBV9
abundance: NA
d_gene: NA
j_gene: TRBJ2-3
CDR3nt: TGTGCCAGCAGCGCCCAGGACTATGCAGATACGCAGTATTTT
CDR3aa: CASSAQDYADTQYF

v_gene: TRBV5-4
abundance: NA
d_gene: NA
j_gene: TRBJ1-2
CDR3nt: TGTGCCAGCAGCTTCTCCGGGGCTGTTGGCTACACCTTC
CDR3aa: CASSFSGAVGYTF